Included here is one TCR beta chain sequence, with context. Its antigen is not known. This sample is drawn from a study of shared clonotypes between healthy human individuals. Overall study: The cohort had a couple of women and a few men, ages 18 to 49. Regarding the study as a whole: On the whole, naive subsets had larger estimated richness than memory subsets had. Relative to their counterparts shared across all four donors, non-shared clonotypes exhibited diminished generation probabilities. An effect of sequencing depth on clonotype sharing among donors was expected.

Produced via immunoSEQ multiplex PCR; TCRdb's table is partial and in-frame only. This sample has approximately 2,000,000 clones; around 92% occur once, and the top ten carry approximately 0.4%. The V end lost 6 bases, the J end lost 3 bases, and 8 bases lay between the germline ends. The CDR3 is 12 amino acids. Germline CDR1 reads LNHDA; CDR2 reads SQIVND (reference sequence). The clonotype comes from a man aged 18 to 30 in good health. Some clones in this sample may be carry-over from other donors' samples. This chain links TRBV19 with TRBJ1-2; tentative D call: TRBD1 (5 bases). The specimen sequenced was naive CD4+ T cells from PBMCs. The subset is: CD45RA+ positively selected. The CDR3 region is CASRRGDYGYTF. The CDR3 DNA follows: TGTGCCAGTAGAAGGGGTGACTATGGCTACACCTTC. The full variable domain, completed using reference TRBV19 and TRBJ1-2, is DGGITQSPKYLFRKEGQNVTLSCEQNLNHDAMYWYRQDPGQGLRLIYYSQIVNDFQKGDIAEGYSVSREKKESFPLTVTSAQKNPTAFYLCASRRGDYGYTFGSGTRLTVV.